This T cell receptor beta chain emerged from a study of blood T cell repertoires in COVID-19. Looking at the study overall: Sources were T cells, B-cell-depleted T cells, or PBMCs; the material itself was cDNA or gDNA.

The CDR3 runs 14 residues. Germline V gives CDR1 SQVTM, CDR2 ANQGSEA. Trimming removed 6 bases from V and 4 bases from J; junction bases left unmatched: 8. Original handling: Amplified reference gene primers provided the basis for estimating nucleated cell counts. Clones were sequenced by immunoSEQ multiplex PCR, and TCRdb holds only the in-frame ones, with some missing. Clone size and V and J calls were adopted from that table, with D and trimming inferred from the DNA. The table lists around 180,000 clones, roughly 88% of them singletons. The J gene is TRBJ2-2, the V gene TRBV29-1; 7 bases align to TRBD1. Sequencing used peripheral blood. This clonotype originated in a woman aged 30 to 39 with acute or convalescent COVID-19. In nucleotides, the CDR3 is TGCAGCGTACATGACAGGGTAGGCACCGGGGAGCTGTTTTTT. Protein sequence: CSVHDRVGTGELFF.